What follows is one T cell receptor beta chain and its context. Primers: 60 Vbeta forward and 13 Jbeta reverse. In the original workflow: It was a later analysis that counted tens of millions of unique TCR beta chains, of which roughly 11 million were shared. Assay used: immunoSEQ multiplex PCR; TCRdb lists only in-frame clones, some missing. V, J and clone size reflect that table, while D and trimming were determined from the DNA. There are some 180,000 clones in the sample; about three quarters occur only once, and around 1.5% lies in the top ten. The source of the sample is a study of cytomegalovirus exposure and HLA in healthy donors. Study-wide context: Most genotyped donors, over 70% of about 360, had Caucasian-associated genetic ancestry.

All the people who gave samples were healthy bone marrow donors. This CDR3 spans 14 amino acids. The germline V and J ends were trimmed by 2 bases and 1 base, with 8 bases remaining between them. Germline V CDR1 and CDR2: SNHLY, FYNNEI. The sequenced sample consisted of PBMCs. The chain couples TRBV2 to TRBJ2-5, with a weak D call TRBD1 (5 bases). This clonotype was sampled from a man younger than 35 in good health and CMV-seronegative. CDR3 coding DNA: TGTGCCAGCAGTGAAAATGGGGCCCAAGAGACCCAGTACTTC. As protein: CASSENGAQETQYF.